This record concerns one TCR beta chain sequence. Its specificity is not known. This sample stems from a study of T cells in localized non-small cell lung cancer. Notes on the study in general: Highest T cell clonality was seen in uninvolved adjacent lung, surpassing that measured in tumor. Appearing in adjacent lung were a median approximately 60 of the top 100 tumor clones. Longer overall survival associated with higher blood T cell density; shorter survival with higher adjacent-lung clonality.

Germline assignment: CDR1 SGDLS and CDR2 YYNGEE. Trimming left V 1 base short and J 1 base short, with 8 bases between. The CDR3 is 14 amino acids. The table came from immunoSEQ multiplex PCR; TCRdb's copy has only in-frame clones and leaves some out. The sample consists of about 46,000 clones, roughly 79% of them appearing once. The specimen was peripheral blood mononuclear cells, collected before any cancer treatment. J is TRBJ1-1 and V is TRBV9, with D perhaps TRBD1 (5 bases). The TCR originated in a man between 40 and 70 years old with stage III lung adenocarcinoma. The CDR3 here is CASSVLGANTEAFF. The CDR3 DNA follows: TGTGCCAGCAGCGTACTAGGGGCGAACACTGAAGCTTTCTTT. The whole variable domain, remainder taken from reference TRBV9 and TRBJ1-1, is DSGVTQTPKHLITATGQRVTLRCSPRSGDLSVYWYQQSLDQGLQFLIQYYNGEERAKGNILERFSAQQFPDLHSELNLSSLELGDSALYFCASSVLGANTEAFFGQGTRLTVV.